Detailed here is one T cell receptor beta chain. TCRdb keeps only in-frame clones here, not all; method: immunoSEQ multiplex PCR. The sample has hundreds of thousands of clones; around 91% are singletons. This sample is part of a study of blood T cell repertoires in COVID-19. V was cut by 4 bases and J by 2 bases, with 19 bases left in between. Germline CDR1 reads SGHRS; CDR2 reads YFSETQ. The CDR3 covers 16 residues. The chain combines TRBV5-1 with TRBJ2-7; perhaps TRBD2 as D (5 bases). This receptor was identified in a man aged 25-40 years who had recovered from COVID-19. Sample: PBMCs or T cells enriched from blood (not recorded which). CDR3 region: CASSKTGISSTYEQYF. The DNA for the CDR3 is TGCGCCAGCAGCAAAACCGGGATCTCAAGCACCTACGAGCAGTACTTC.